These 15 T cell receptor beta chains were sequenced from one sample in a study of CXCR3-negative and CXCR3-positive naive CD8 T cells. UMI-tagged TRB cDNA libraries were built via 5' RACE. Using the 5' RACE reads, TCRdb records one entry per CDR3 protein without DNA. The sample has over 70,000 distinct CDR3 sequences, and its top ten clones hold around 1%. Material: naive CXCR3- CD8+ T cells from blood. Stated subset: CD45RO-CCR7+CD27+CD95- naive CD8+ T cells lacking CXCR3 (TNR3-). The source of these receptors is a human donor in good health. Some clones in this sample may be carry-over from other donors' samples.

This chain joins TRBV4-3 and TRBJ2-3; as DNA is missing, the TRBD1 call by TCRdb cannot be tested. This CDR3 has 17 residues. Germline values: CDR1 LGHNA, CDR2 YSLEER. The CDR3: CASSQEFVGSALDTQYF.

The rearrangement links TRBV5-1 to TRBJ1-2. This CDR3 has 14 amino acids. Germline CDR1 reads SGHRS; CDR2 reads YFSETQ. The CDR3 spells CASSGSHGDYGYTF. Complete variable domain (other parts from reference TRBV5-1 and TRBJ1-2): KAGVTQTPRYLIKTRGQQVTLSCSPISGHRSVSWYQQTPGQGLQFLFEYFSETQRNKGNFPGRFSGRQFSNSRSEMNVSTLELGDSALYLCASSGSHGDYGYTFGSGTRLTVV.

The V gene is TRBV6-2 or TRBV6-3, the J gene TRBJ2-7; TCRdb calls TRBD1, which cannot be checked without DNA. Germline V gives CDR1 MNHEY, CDR2 SVGEGT. This CDR3 has 16 residues. CDR3 loop: CASSPPRWRESYEQYF.

The V gene is TRBV29-1, the J gene TRBJ2-1. Germline CDR1 and CDR2: SQVTM and ANQGSEA. The CDR3 has 13 residues. The CDR3 here is CSVFNLSYNEQFF.

This chain uses TRBV5-6 with TRBJ2-7; TCRdb selects TRBD1, and the lack of DNA leaves this call unchecked. The CDR3 covers 15 residues. Germline V gives CDR1 SGHDT, CDR2 YYEEEE. The CDR3 loop reads CASSLGGQGYLEQYF.

The CDR3 loop reads CAWSTGVSADTQYF. The gene calls are TRBV30 and TRBJ2-3; TCRdb returns TRBD1, unconfirmable since there is no DNA. Germline assignment: CDR1 GTSNPN and CDR2 SVGIG (reference sequence). CDR3 size: 14 residues.

The V and J genes are TRBV19 and TRBJ2-1; checking the TCRdb D call of TRBD2 is not possible without DNA. The CDR3 is 18 residues long. Germline V CDR1 and CDR2: LNHDA, SQIVND (reference sequence). CDR3 sequence reads: CASSPGTSGGGSYNEQFF. Filled out from reference TRBV19 and TRBJ2-1, the complete variable domain reads DGGITQSPKYLFRKEGQNVTLSCEQNLNHDAMYWYRQDPGQGLRLIYYSQIVNDFQKGDIAEGYSVSREKKESFPLTVTSAQKNPTAFYLCASSPGTSGGGSYNEQFFGPGTRLTVL.

This chain connects TRBV6-2 or TRBV6-3 to TRBJ2-1; TCRdb's D gene call, TRBD1, goes unchecked for lack of DNA. CDR1 and CDR2 (germline): MNHEY, SVGEGT. The CDR3 consists of 12 residues. CDR3 in amino acids: CASSGAAPEQFF.

The chain is built from TRBV29-1 and TRBJ1-5; TCRdb returns TRBD1, unconfirmable since there is no DNA. The CDR3 extends over 16 amino acids. Germline V CDR1 and CDR2: SQVTM, ANQGSEA. The CDR3 region is CSASRRAVEDNQPQHF.

This chain joins TRBV7-6 and TRBJ1-3. This CDR3 has 15 residues. Looked up from germline, CDR1 is SGHVS and CDR2 is FNYEAQ. The CDR3 is CASSSDNFSGNTIYF. The whole variable domain, filled in from reference TRBV7-6 and TRBJ1-3, reads GAGVSQSPRYKVTKRGQDVALRCDPISGHVSLYWYRQALGQGPEFLTYFNYEAQQDKSGLPNDRFSAERPEGSISTLTIQRTEQRDSAMYRCASSSDNFSGNTIYFGEGSWLTVV.

The gene calls are TRBV12-3 or TRBV12-4 and TRBJ2-3; TCRdb's D call, TRBD2, is unchecked because there is no DNA. CDR3 length: 16 residues. The CDR3 sequence is CASSTTSGGATDTQYF.

V is TRBV6-5 and J is TRBJ2-5. CDR1 MNHEY and CDR2 SVGAGI come from the germline V gene. This CDR3 region has 12 residues. The CDR3 is CASATAQETQYF.

The J gene is TRBJ2-1, the V gene TRBV2; TCRdb's D call, TRBD2, is unchecked because there is no DNA. The germline V gene encodes CDR1 SNHLY and CDR2 FYNNEI. The CDR3 has 15 amino acids. This CDR3 is CASSDLVSKYNEQFF.

This chain uses TRBV2 with TRBJ2-7; TCRdb gives TRBD1 as the D gene, but with no DNA this cannot be confirmed. The CDR3 extends over 15 amino acids. The germline V gene encodes CDR1 SNHLY and CDR2 FYNNEI. Here the CDR3 reads CASSAGTVSLYEQYF.

This chain uses TRBV29-1 with TRBJ2-5; TCRdb's D gene call, TRBD2, goes unchecked for lack of DNA. The CDR3 spans 16 residues. Looked up from germline, CDR1 is SQVTM and CDR2 is ANQGSEA. CDR3 sequence reads: CSVEAPGGGVQETQYF.